This entry lists 22 T cell receptor beta chains sequenced from one sample in a study of neoadjuvant anti-PD-1 for oral cavity cancer. Generated by immunoSEQ multiplex PCR, the TCRdb table keeps only in-frame clones and is missing some. The data contain fewer than 20,000 clones, approximately 79% of them singletons. The specimen was PBMCs, collected before nivolumab (anti-PD-1) treatment. These receptors came from a person between 40 and 79 years old with oral cavity squamous cell carcinoma.

The chain is built from TRBV13 and TRBJ1-2; D gene ambiguous. The CDR3 consists of 13 residues. CDR1 and CDR2 from the germline V gene are PRHDT and FYEKMQ (reference sequence). V was cut by 3 bases and J by 8 bases, with 13 bases left in between. CDR3 residues: CASSLSEAIGYTF. The CDR3 coding sequence is TGTGCCAGCAGCTTGAGTGAAGCCATAGGCTACACCTTC.

The chain couples TRBV7-8 to TRBJ1-1, with D perhaps matching TRBD1 (5 bases). Germline V lookup: CDR1 SGHVS, CDR2 FQNEAQ. CDR3 length: 13 amino acids. V was cut by 1 base and J by 6 bases, with 9 bases left in between. The CDR3 loop reads CASSLGGNPEAFF. Written as DNA, the CDR3 is TGTGCCAGCAGCTTAGGGGGCAACCCTGAAGCTTTCTTT. The full variable domain, completed using reference TRBV7-8 and TRBJ1-1, is GAGVSQSPRYKVAKRGQDVALRCDPISGHVSLFWYQQALGQGPEFLTYFQNEAQLDKSGLPSDRFFAERPEGSVSTLKIQRTQQEDSAVYLCASSLGGNPEAFFGQGTRLTVV.

The V gene is TRBV28, the J gene TRBJ1-2, with 7 bases matching TRBD1. The CDR3 length is 16 residues. Per germline, CDR1 MDHEN and CDR2 SYDVKM. The V gene end was trimmed by 3 bases and the J gene end by 2 bases; junction bases not matched to a gene: 9. In DNA, the CDR3 is TGTGCCAGCAGTTTGGTATTAAACAGGGGCAACTATGGCTACACCTTC. Protein sequence: CASSLVLNRGNYGYTF.

V gene TRBV4-1 combines with J gene TRBJ1-3; D gene uncertain. Germline CDR1 MGHRA, CDR2 YSYEKL. The CDR3 spans 15 residues. Trimming left V 7 bases short and J 2 bases short, with 15 bases between. In nucleotides, the CDR3 is TGCGCCAGCACCCCAGACCCCCGAACTGGAAACACCATATATTTT. Its translation: CASTPDPRTGNTIYF.

The rearrangement joins TRBV11-2 to TRBJ1-1; D remains unclear. V was trimmed by 5 bases and J by 0 bases, leaving 13 bases between them. Germline V gene lookup returns CDR1 SGHAT and CDR2 FQNNGV. The CDR3 extends over 15 amino acids. The CDR3, as DNA: TGTGCCAGCAGCACTTTACGCGGGTTGAACACTGAAGCTTTCTTT. It translates to CASSTLRGLNTEAFF.

A single count supports this clone. The gene calls are TRBV7-2 and TRBJ2-1; tentatively, D is TRBD2 (6 bases). The CDR3 sequence is 15 residues long. The V and J ends lost 2 bases and 9 bases respectively, with 17 bases between them. Germline CDR1 reads SGHTA; CDR2 reads FQGNSA. CDR3 coding DNA: TGTGCCAGCAGCTTAAACCCACCCGGGAGTGGTGAGCAGTTCTTC. It specifies CASSLNPPGSGEQFF.

The chain recombines TRBV30 with TRBJ1-2, with D possibly TRBD1 on 5 matching bases. Germline assignment: CDR1 GTSNPN and CDR2 SVGIG (reference sequence). V gave up 5 bases and J gave up 4 bases, with 20 bases separating them. This CDR3 is built from 15 residues. CDR3 sequence reads: CAWGGRGVIRYGYTF. The DNA of the CDR3 is TGTGCCTGGGGGGGAAGGGGTGTCATTCGCTATGGCTACACCTTC.

This chain links TRBV6-6 with TRBJ1-1, with TRBD1 as a possible D gene (6 bases). The germline CDR1 and CDR2 sequences are MNHNY and SVGAGI (reference sequence). The CDR3 is 15 residues long. V was pared by 0 bases and J by 4 bases, with 12 bases between. CDR3 nucleotide sequence: TGTGCCAGCAGTTACTCGTGGGGGCGCGGCACTGAAGCTTTCTTT. Protein product: CASSYSWGRGTEAFF.

The chain carries TRBV27 and TRBJ2-1, with 10 bases identical to TRBD2. CDR3 length: 17 residues. Germline V gives CDR1 MNHEY, CDR2 SMNVEV (reference sequence). The V and J ends lost 2 bases and 4 bases, in that order; junction bases with no gene match: 8. CDR3 residues: CASSLGQASGSYNEQFF. The CDR3 DNA sequence: TGTGCCAGCAGTTTAGGACAGGCTAGCGGGAGTTACAATGAGCAGTTCTTC.

The chain couples TRBV5-6 to TRBJ2-7; 7 nucleotides agree with TRBD1. The CDR3 contains 15 residues. V dropped 0 bases and J dropped 3; count of bases not matched to a gene: 6. Germline CDR1 is SGHDT and CDR2 is YYEEEE. CDR3 bases: TGTGCCAGCAGCTTGGGAGGGGGCGCTATCTACGAGCAGTACTTC. Its translation is CASSLGGGAIYEQYF.

This chain connects TRBV6-1 to TRBJ1-5; D is possibly TRBD1 (6 bases). This CDR3 is built from 15 residues. V was shortened by 7 bases and J by 1 base, with 14 bases between the two germline ends. Per the germline V gene, CDR1 is MNHNS and CDR2 is SASEGT. Here the CDR3 DNA reads TGTGCCAGCAACCTGGCGGGGGCGAGCAATCAGCCCCAGCATTTT. It encodes CASNLAGASNQPQHF.

In DNA form, the CDR3 reads TGTGCCAGCATTGGGCCCTCGATTGGGACGCAGTATTTT. Amino acid sequence: CASIGPSIGTQYF. V and J are TRBV6-5 and TRBJ2-3; no definite D call. Trimming cost V 7 bases and J 9 bases, with 17 bases left between them. This CDR3 spans 13 amino acids. Germline V gene sequence: CDR1 MNHEY, CDR2 SVGAGI.

This chain joins TRBV7-9 and TRBJ2-5; 13 nucleotides align to TRBD2. CDR1 is SEHNR, CDR2 FQNEAQ, per germline (reference sequence). V shed 7 bases, J shed 4 bases, and the junction held 6 bases outside the gene matches. The CDR3 loop spans 15 amino acids. This chain's CDR3 is CASNKRTSGRETQYF. The CDR3 nucleotides read TGTGCCAGCAACAAAAGGACTAGCGGGAGAGAGACCCAGTACTTC.

This chain connects TRBV2 to TRBJ2-2; 8 nucleotides line up with TRBD1. This CDR3 is built from 15 residues. From germline, CDR1 is SNHLY and CDR2 FYNNEI. Trimming removed 10 bases from V and 3 bases from J; junction bases left unmatched: 10. The CDR3 nucleotides read TGTGCCACGACCGGACAGGGATTGTACACCGGGGAGCTGTTTTTT. It is translated as CATTGQGLYTGELFF.

The chain links TRBV7-8 to TRBJ2-3, with 9 bases that match TRBD2. From germline, CDR1 is SGHVS and CDR2 FQNEAQ. The CDR3 is made up of 17 amino acids. With 4 bases clipped from V and 3 bases from J, the junction kept 11 bases outside the gene matches. CDR3 sequence (DNA): TGTGCCAGCAGCTCGACACTTAGCGGGAGTCGGACAGATACGCAGTATTTT. This gives the protein CASSSTLSGSRTDTQYF.

The J gene is TRBJ2-7, the V gene TRBV7-2; 9 nucleotides align to TRBD2. V dropped 5 bases and J dropped 4; count of bases not matched to a gene: 9. The CDR3 totals 15 residues. Germline V gene data show CDR1 as SGHTA and CDR2 as FQGNSA. CDR3 nucleotides: TGTGCCAGCAGCGGAAATAGCGGGAGTCAGTACGAGCAGTACTTC. Translation gives CASSGNSGSQYEQYF.

V and J are TRBV30 and TRBJ1-1; D is undetermined. CDR3 length: 11 residues. V lost 0 bases, J lost 7 bases, and 6 bases lay in between. From germline, CDR1 is GTSNPN and CDR2 SVGIG (reference sequence). The CDR3 coding sequence is TGTGCCTGGAGTGTCGCGATTGAAGCTTTCTTT. Translation gives CAWSVAIEAFF. The full variable domain, its missing parts supplied by reference TRBV30 and TRBJ1-1, is SQTIHQWPATLVQPVGSPLSLECTVEGTSNPNLYWYRQAAGRGLQLLFYSVGIGQISSEVPQNLSASRPQDRQFILSSKKLLLSDSGFYLCAWSVAIEAFFGQGTRLTVV.

The rearrangement uses TRBV5-8 and TRBJ1-5; TRBD1 is a possible D gene (5 bases). V dropped 2 bases and J dropped 7 bases, with 10 bases sitting between them. Germline CDR1 is SGHTS and CDR2 is YDEGEE. The CDR3 has 13 residues. For the CDR3, the DNA is TGTGCCAGCAGCTTATCCTGGGGGCAGCCCCAGCATTTT. Amino acids: CASSLSWGQPQHF.

The V gene is TRBV5-1, the J gene TRBJ2-7, with D perhaps assigned TRBD1 or TRBD2 (6 bases each). The CDR3 loop spans 17 amino acids. The germline gives CDR1 SGHRS, CDR2 YFSETQ. With 0 bases removed from V and 2 bases from J, the gap between germline ends came to 18 bases. The CDR3 DNA reads TGCGCCAGCAGCTTGGATGGTTTGGGGGGCCGAACCTACGAGCAGTACTTC. Encoded protein: CASSLDGLGGRTYEQYF.

The chain combines TRBV6-1 with TRBJ1-2; tentatively, D is TRBD1 (6 bases). Trimming stripped 5 bases from V and 2 bases from J, with 15 bases between. CDR1 and CDR2 from the germline V gene are MNHNS and SASEGT. The CDR3 spans 15 residues. The CDR3 sequence is CASSTGSGLNYGYTF. CDR3 nucleotide sequence: TGTGCCAGCAGTACAGGGTCGGGGCTGAACTATGGCTACACCTTC.

This chain links TRBV11-2 with TRBJ2-7; D tentatively fits TRBD1 or TRBD2 (5 bases each). This CDR3 has 15 residues. V was pared by 4 bases and J by 6 bases, with 19 bases between. Germline lookup yields CDR1 SGHAT and CDR2 FQNNGV. CDR3 in amino acids: CASSSGTLRASEQYF. CDR3 DNA: TGTGCCAGCAGCTCCGGGACGTTGAGGGCCTCCGAGCAGTACTTC.

V and J are TRBV6-1 and TRBJ1-1; the D gene is possibly TRBD1 (6 bases). V was pared by 3 bases and J by 5 bases, with 10 bases between. Germline V CDR1 and CDR2: MNHNS, SASEGT. The CDR3 runs 13 residues. CDR3 amino acids: CASSDAGETEAFF. CDR3 nucleotide sequence: TGTGCCAGCAGTGATGCAGGGGAGACTGAAGCTTTCTTT.